Reported below is one TCR beta chain. Its antigen remains unknown. The data were produced by immunoSEQ multiplex PCR, yet TCRdb's version contains in-frame clones alone and is incomplete. The sample contains about 130,000 clones, 80% to 95% of which appear only once. These data are taken from a study of graft-versus-host responses after intestinal transplantation. The clonotype was recovered from a human donor who received an intestinal transplant. This material consisted of unstimulated CD4+ T cells sorted from spleen or lymph node cells, taken before intestinal transplant.

This CDR3 is CASSLGTATNEKLFF. CDR3 in DNA: TGTGCCAGCAGCTTGGGAACAGCAACTAATGAAAAACTGTTTTTT. This chain uses TRBV7-2 with TRBJ1-4; D is uncertain. CDR3 size: 15 residues. V shed 3 bases and J shed 0 bases, with 8 bases lying between them. Germline loops: CDR1 SGHTA, CDR2 FQGNSA.